This TCR beta chain was retrieved from a study of blood T cell repertoires in COVID-19. Source study methods: It was from reference gene primer amplification that nucleated cell counts were estimated. Produced via immunoSEQ multiplex PCR; TCRdb's table is partial and in-frame only. V and J calls and clone size come straight from that table; D and trimming were deduced from the DNA. The sample contains more than 60,000 clones, around 90% of which appear only once. The CDR3 sequence is 13 residues long. Trimming cost V 6 bases and J 1 base, with 8 bases left between them. Material: peripheral blood. The chain has TRBV12-3 or TRBV12-4 and TRBJ2-3; D ambiguous. This TCR derives from an elderly woman with active or convalescent COVID-19. In DNA form, the CDR3 reads TGTGCCAGCAGCCCCTCCGGCACAGATACGCAGTATTTT. It specifies CASSPSGTDTQYF.